This T cell receptor beta chain was sequenced during a study of T cell responses to AZD1222 COVID-19 vaccine. Repertoires were generated with immunoSEQ multiplex PCR, while TCRdb's copy carries only in-frame clones and drops some. The data contain over 140,000 clones, roughly 92% of them singletons. The CDR3 runs 13 residues. V dropped 5 bases and J dropped 11 bases, with 13 bases sitting between them. Germline V gene lookup returns CDR1 SEHNR and CDR2 FQNEAQ (reference sequence). The J gene is TRBJ1-6, the V gene TRBV7-9; D possibly corresponds to TRBD1 (5 bases). The starting material was peripheral blood, obtained on day 0 of AZD1222 vaccination. This TCR derives from an adult in good health. The CDR3 bases are TGTGCCAGCAGCCCGGTGGACAACCCACCCCTCCACTTT. As protein: CASSPVDNPPLHF. The whole variable domain, remainder taken from reference TRBV7-9 and TRBJ1-6, is DTGVSQNPRHKITKRGQNVTFRCDPISEHNRLYWYRQTLGQGPEFLTYFQNEAQLEKSRLLSDRFSAERPKGSFSTLEIQRTEQGDSAMYLCASSPVDNPPLHFGNGTRLTVT.